The 4 T cell receptor beta chains given below trace back to one sample, sequenced in a study of cytotoxic CD8 clonotypes in ibrutinib-treated CLL. Some clones are missing from TCRdb's copy, which holds only in-frame ones; the method was immunoSEQ multiplex PCR. This sample has some 200,000 clones, with approximately 72% found just once. The sample was PBMCs, taken after 24 months of ibrutinib treatment. These receptors all come from a human donor with chronic lymphocytic leukemia.

This clone was detected only a few times. The chain is built from TRBV2 and TRBJ2-3; D perhaps matches TRBD2 (6 bases). The CDR3 runs 14 residues. The germline V gene has CDR1 SNHLY and CDR2 FYNNEI. V was clipped by 7 bases and J by 4 bases, with 15 bases between them. The CDR3 is CASNQRVFSDTQYF. For the CDR3, the DNA is TGTGCCAGCAACCAGCGGGTTTTTTCAGATACGCAGTATTTT.

The chain is built from TRBV28 and TRBJ2-7, with D possibly TRBD2 on 6 matching bases. V was shortened by 6 bases and J by 6 bases, with 21 bases between the two germline ends. Germline CDR1 reads MDHEN; CDR2 reads SYDVKM. The CDR3 sequence is 15 residues long. The DNA of the CDR3 is TGTGCCAGCAGGTTCGGGACTCATATTTCCCTCGAGCAGTACTTC. Protein sequence: CASRFGTHISLEQYF.

The chain couples TRBV29-1 to TRBJ2-1, with 7 bases lining up with TRBD1. The CDR3 sequence is 14 residues long. Germline values: CDR1 SQVTM, CDR2 ANQGSEA. J gave up 4 bases and V 2 bases, and 5 bases lay outside the gene matches. The CDR3 loop reads CSVESGTAYNEQFF. Here the CDR3 DNA reads TGCAGCGTTGAAAGTGGGACAGCATACAATGAGCAGTTCTTC.

The V call is TRBV6-1, the J call TRBJ2-3; weak D call: TRBD1 (6 bases). Germline-derived CDR1 and CDR2 are MNHNS and SASEGT. Deletions cut 3 bases from V and 2 bases from J, with 12 bases between. The CDR3 has 15 residues. This CDR3 reads CASSDRDTFTDTQYF. For the CDR3, the DNA is TGTGCCAGCAGTGACCGGGACACATTCACAGATACGCAGTATTTT.